The 20 T cell receptor beta chains given below trace back to one sample, sequenced in a study of blood T cell repertoires in COVID-19. TCRdb's table, derived via immunoSEQ multiplex PCR, lists solely in-frame clones and lacks some. The sample consists of about 180,000 clones, approximately 89% of them appearing once. The sequenced sample consisted of PBMCs or T cells enriched from blood (not recorded which). The source is a man aged 40-55 years who had recovered from COVID-19.

The V gene is TRBV19, the J gene TRBJ2-7, with D possibly being TRBD2 (5 bases). This CDR3 is 13 amino acids long. The V end lost 3 bases, the J end lost 5 bases, and 11 bases lay between the germline ends. The germline V gene has CDR1 LNHDA and CDR2 SQIVND (reference sequence). In DNA form, the CDR3 reads TGTGCCAGTAGTATCGCGAGGGCTAACGAGCAGTACTTC. Amino acid sequence: CASSIARANEQYF.

The chain is built from TRBV11-3 and TRBJ2-3; D perhaps matches TRBD2 (7 bases). V dropped 5 bases and J dropped 0 bases, with 12 bases sitting between them. Germline lookup yields CDR1 SGHNT and CDR2 YENEEA. The CDR3 sequence is 15 residues long. This CDR3 reads CASSAGGTSTDTQYF. The CDR3 nucleotides read TGTGCCAGCAGCGCCGGGGGGACAAGCACAGATACGCAGTATTTT. Full variable domain (remainder filled in from reference TRBV11-3 and TRBJ2-3): EAGVVQSPRYKIIEKKQPVAFWCNPISGHNTLYWYLQNLGQGPELLIRYENEEAVDDSQLPKDRFSAERLKGVDSTLKIQPAELGDSAVYLCASSAGGTSTDTQYFGPGTRLTVL.

The chain has TRBV2 and TRBJ1-6; 7 bases are shared with TRBD1. The CDR3 runs to 17 residues. Looked up from germline, CDR1 is SNHLY and CDR2 is FYNNEI. V shed 8 bases, J shed 10 bases, and the junction held 20 bases outside the gene matches. CDR3 loop: CASFSQFTGEPASPLHF. The CDR3 nucleotides read TGTGCCAGCTTTTCCCAATTTACAGGGGAGCCAGCCTCACCCCTCCACTTT.

This chain uses TRBV19 with TRBJ1-6, with no clear D. Per the germline V gene, CDR1 is LNHDA and CDR2 is SQIVND (reference sequence). This CDR3 spans 12 amino acids. V lost 8 bases and J lost 8, with 10 bases in between. CDR3 nucleotides: TGTGCCAGTGCGGGCATCGATTCACCCCTCCACTTT. It translates to CASAGIDSPLHF.

The CDR3, as DNA: TGTGCCAGCAGCTTCTACCCGGACAGGGAGTGGAGTGGCTACACCTTC. It specifies CASSFYPDREWSGYTF. V gene TRBV7-9 combines with J gene TRBJ1-2; TRBD1 matches 8 bases. The germline gives CDR1 SEHNR, CDR2 FQNEAQ (reference sequence). Losses at the gene ends were 3 bases for V and 7 bases for J; bases not matched to a gene: 13. The CDR3 contains 16 residues.

The chain employs TRBV11-2 and TRBJ2-1, with D perhaps matching TRBD1 (5 bases). Germline CDR1 and CDR2: SGHAT and FQNNGV. V was shortened by 7 bases and J by 8 bases, with 12 bases between the two germline ends. CDR3 length: 12 amino acids. CDR3 in amino acids: CASTSGSHEQFF. The CDR3 region has the DNA TGTGCCAGCACCTCAGGGTCCCATGAGCAGTTCTTC.

The gene calls are TRBV9 and TRBJ2-3; D is unresolved. CDR3 length equals 13 residues. Trimming took 4 bases from V and 2 from J, leaving 8 bases between them. CDR1 and CDR2 (germline): SGDLS, YYNGEE. CDR3 DNA: TGTGCCAGCAGCCCCCAACTCACAGATACGCAGTATTTT. Translating gives CASSPQLTDTQYF.

The rearrangement links TRBV6-5 to TRBJ2-1; 10 bases fit TRBD2. Germline V gives CDR1 MNHEY, CDR2 SVGAGI. V lost 10 bases to trimming and J lost 6 bases; unmatched junction nucleotides: 12. This CDR3 spans 15 amino acids. CDR3 coding DNA: TGTGCCACCTCTCTTGCTAGCGGGGGTCGCAATGAGCAGTTCTTC. Its translation: CATSLASGGRNEQFF.

This clone was counted once. This chain joins TRBV5-6 and TRBJ1-5; TRBD1 matches at 9 bases. The CDR3 totals 15 residues. V was clipped by 2 bases and J by 3 bases; unmatched bases: 3. Germline V gene data show CDR1 as SGHDT and CDR2 as YYEEEE. Here the CDR3 DNA reads TGTGCCAGCAGCTTCGGGACAGGGCCCAATCAGCCCCAGCATTTT. This translates into CASSFGTGPNQPQHF.

This sequence joins TRBV19 and TRBJ2-7, with 11 bases matching TRBD1. J was trimmed by 3 bases and V by 2 bases; bases with no gene match: 6. The CDR3 loop spans 16 amino acids. CDR1 is LNHDA, CDR2 SQIVND, per germline (reference sequence). CDR3 loop: CASSIPTGTGGYEQYF. CDR3 nucleotides: TGTGCCAGTAGTATACCGACCGGGACAGGGGGCTACGAGCAGTACTTC.

The chain combines TRBV7-9 with TRBJ1-2; a possible D gene is TRBD1 (6 bases). The CDR3 length is 15 residues. The germline gives CDR1 SEHNR, CDR2 FQNEAQ (reference sequence). Trimming left V 1 base short and J 6 bases short, with 15 bases between. CDR3 protein: CASSLGTFRQDGYTF. The CDR3 region has the DNA TGTGCCAGCAGCTTAGGCACCTTTCGACAGGATGGCTACACCTTC.

The chain is built from TRBV5-1 and TRBJ2-3; D possibly corresponds to TRBD2 (6 bases). Germline loops: CDR1 SGHRS, CDR2 YFSETQ. The CDR3 sequence is 16 residues long. V was pared by 0 bases and J by 4 bases, with 15 bases between. The CDR3 reads CASSLAGRGGPDTQYF. The CDR3 bases are TGCGCCAGCAGCTTGGCCGGGCGGGGCGGTCCAGATACGCAGTATTTT.

The CDR3 nucleotides are TGTGCCAGCAGCAGGGCCATGGGGACAGATACGCAGTATTTT. Amino acid sequence: CASSRAMGTDTQYF. The chain has TRBV27 and TRBJ2-3; possibly TRBD1 for D (5 bases). CDR1 is MNHEY, CDR2 SMNVEV, per germline (reference sequence). The CDR3 length is 14 residues. V shed 6 bases and J shed 3 bases, with 13 bases lying between them.

The genes are TRBV28 and TRBJ1-2; the D gene is possibly TRBD1 (5 bases). CDR1 and CDR2 (germline): MDHEN, SYDVKM. CDR3 length: 14 amino acids. V was cut by 10 bases and J by 4 bases, with 19 bases left in between. The CDR3: CATKTPGESYGYTF. The CDR3 coding sequence is TGTGCCACGAAAACCCCGGGGGAGTCCTATGGCTACACCTTC.

The gene calls are TRBV28 and TRBJ1-2; perhaps TRBD1 as D (6 bases). Germline assignment: CDR1 MDHEN and CDR2 SYDVKM. The CDR3 has 14 amino acids. Trimming pared 3 bases from V and 2 bases from J, leaving 10 bases between. As DNA, the CDR3 is TGTGCCAGCAGTTTCACCGGGACAAACTATGGCTACACCTTC. Residues: CASSFTGTNYGYTF.

In this sample, this clone turned up once. The chain combines TRBV6-6 with TRBJ2-2, with D possibly TRBD2 on 5 matching bases. The ends were cut back, 8 bases at V and 4 bases at J, with 11 bases in the middle. Germline V gene lookup returns CDR1 MNHNY and CDR2 SVGAGI (reference sequence). This CDR3 region has 13 residues. In DNA, the CDR3 is TGTGCCAGCTCGTCCGGGGTCACCGGGGAGCTGTTTTTT. It encodes CASSSGVTGELFF.

A word on this clone: This may stem from a read error, because a much larger clone lies one nucleotide away. The chain has TRBV6-1 and TRBJ2-7; unclear D gene. Germline lookup yields CDR1 MNHNS and CDR2 SASEGT. V lost 3 bases to trimming and J lost 0 bases, with 3 bases between them. CDR3 length equals 12 residues. The CDR3 DNA reads as TGTGCCAGCAGTGACAGCTCCTACGAGCAGTACTTC. Its protein is CASSDSSYEQYF.

The gene calls are TRBV2 and TRBJ2-5; TRBD1 matches at 9 bases. The V gene's germline CDR1 is SNHLY and CDR2 FYNNEI. V shed 8 bases and J 1 base; nucleotides not matched to a gene: 2. CDR3 length: 13 amino acids. Here the CDR3 reads CASGGQGQETQYF. The CDR3 nucleotides are TGTGCCAGCGGGGGACAGGGCCAAGAGACCCAGTACTTC.

The chain recombines TRBV11-3 with TRBJ2-1; maybe TRBD1 (6 bases). Germline V CDR1 and CDR2: SGHNT, YENEEA. The ends were cut back, 10 bases at V and 8 bases at J, with 18 bases in the middle. The CDR3 loop spans 13 amino acids. The CDR3 nucleotides are TGTGCCATGACGCCCAGTGGGGGCCATGAGCAGTTCTTC. Its protein is CAMTPSGGHEQFF.

This chain uses TRBV9 with TRBJ1-1; 7 bases are shared with TRBD1. The CDR3 extends over 16 amino acids. V lost 3 bases, J lost 4 bases, and 12 bases stayed unmatched. Germline CDR1 SGDLS, CDR2 YYNGEE. This chain's CDR3 is CASSAALGGGRTEAFF. The CDR3 region has the DNA TGTGCCAGCAGCGCCGCCCTCGGAGGGGGCCGCACTGAAGCTTTCTTT.